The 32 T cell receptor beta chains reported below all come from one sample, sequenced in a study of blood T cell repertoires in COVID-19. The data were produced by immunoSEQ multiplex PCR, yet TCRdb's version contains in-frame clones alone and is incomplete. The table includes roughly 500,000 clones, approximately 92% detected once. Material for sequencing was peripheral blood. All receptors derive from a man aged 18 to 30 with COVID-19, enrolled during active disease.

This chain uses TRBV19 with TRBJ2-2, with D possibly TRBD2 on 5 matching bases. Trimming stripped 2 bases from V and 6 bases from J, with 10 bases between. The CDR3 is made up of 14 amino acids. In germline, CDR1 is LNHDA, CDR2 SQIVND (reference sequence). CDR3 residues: CASSISSGSGELFF. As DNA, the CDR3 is TGTGCCAGTAGTATATCATCGGGGTCCGGGGAGCTGTTTTTT.

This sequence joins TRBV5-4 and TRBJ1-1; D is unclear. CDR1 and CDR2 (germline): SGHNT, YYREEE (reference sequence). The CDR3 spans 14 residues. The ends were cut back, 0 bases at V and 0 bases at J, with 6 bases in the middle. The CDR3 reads CASSLEAMNTEAFF. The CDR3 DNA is TGTGCCAGCAGCTTGGAAGCTATGAACACTGAAGCTTTCTTT.

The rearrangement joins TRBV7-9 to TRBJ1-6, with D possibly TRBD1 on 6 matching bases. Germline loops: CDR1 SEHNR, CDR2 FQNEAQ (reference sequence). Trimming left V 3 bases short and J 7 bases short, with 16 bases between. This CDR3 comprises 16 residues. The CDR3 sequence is CASSLGTGRGNSPLHF. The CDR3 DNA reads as TGTGCCAGCAGCTTGGGGACCGGCAGGGGAAATTCACCCCTCCACTTT. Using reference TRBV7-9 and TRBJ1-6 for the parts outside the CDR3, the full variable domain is DTGVSQNPRHKITKRGQNVTFRCDPISEHNRLYWYRQTLGQGPEFLTYFQNEAQLEKSRLLSDRFSAERPKGSFSTLEIQRTEQGDSAMYLCASSLGTGRGNSPLHFGNGTRLTVT.

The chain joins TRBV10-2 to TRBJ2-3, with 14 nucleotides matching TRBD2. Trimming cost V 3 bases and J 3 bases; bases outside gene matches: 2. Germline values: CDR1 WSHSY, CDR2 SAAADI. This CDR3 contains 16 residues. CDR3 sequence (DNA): TGCGCCAGCAGTGATCGACTAGCGGGGGGGACAGATACGCAGTATTTT. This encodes CASSDRLAGGTDTQYF.

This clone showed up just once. The CDR3 spells CSVDTGSYEQYF. CDR3 bases: TGCAGCGTTGACACAGGGTCCTACGAGCAGTACTTC. The chain recombines TRBV29-1 with TRBJ2-7; a weak D match, TRBD1 (6 bases). This CDR3 region has 12 residues. The V gene's germline CDR1 is SQVTM and CDR2 ANQGSEA. V dropped 3 bases and J dropped 1 base, with 7 bases sitting between them.

The CDR3 protein is CATSIRTGFNTEAFF. CDR3 DNA: TGTGCCACCAGCATCAGGACAGGGTTCAACACTGAAGCTTTCTTT. The V call is TRBV24-1, the J call TRBJ1-1; the match to TRBD1 covers 8 bases. The junction had 8 bases not matched to a gene; V was cut back by 7 bases and J by 2 bases. This CDR3 is built from 15 residues. The germline gives CDR1 KGHDR, CDR2 SFDVKD.

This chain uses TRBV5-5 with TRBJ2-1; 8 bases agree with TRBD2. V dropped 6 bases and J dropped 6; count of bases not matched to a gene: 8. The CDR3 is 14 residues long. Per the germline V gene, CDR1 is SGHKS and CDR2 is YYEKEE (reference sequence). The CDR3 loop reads CASTQGSGSNEQFF. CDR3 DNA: TGTGCCAGCACCCAGGGGAGCGGGAGCAATGAGCAGTTCTTC.

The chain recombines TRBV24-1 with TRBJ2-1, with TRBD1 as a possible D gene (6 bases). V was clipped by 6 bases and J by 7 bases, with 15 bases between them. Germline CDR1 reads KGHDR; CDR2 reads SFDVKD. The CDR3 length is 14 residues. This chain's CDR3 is CATSNGQYSNEQFF. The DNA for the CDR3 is TGTGCCACCAGTAATGGACAGTATAGTAATGAGCAGTTCTTC.

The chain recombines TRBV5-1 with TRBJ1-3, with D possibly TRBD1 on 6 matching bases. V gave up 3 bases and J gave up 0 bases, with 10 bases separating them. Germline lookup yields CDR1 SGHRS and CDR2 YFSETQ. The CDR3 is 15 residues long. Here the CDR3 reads CASSSGDLSGNTIYF. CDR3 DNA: TGCGCCAGCAGCTCAGGGGACCTCTCTGGAAACACCATATATTTT.

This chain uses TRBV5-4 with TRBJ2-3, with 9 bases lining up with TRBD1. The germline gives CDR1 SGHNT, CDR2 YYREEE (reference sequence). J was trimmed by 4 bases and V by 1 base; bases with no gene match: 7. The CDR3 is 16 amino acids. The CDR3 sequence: CASSLMTGGAADTQYF. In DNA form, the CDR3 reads TGTGCCAGCAGCTTGATGACAGGGGGGGCTGCAGATACGCAGTATTTT. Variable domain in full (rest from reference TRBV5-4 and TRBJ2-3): ETGVTQSPTHLIKTRGQQVTLRCSSQSGHNTVSWYQQALGQGPQFIFQYYREEENGRGNFPPRFSGLQFPNYSSELNVNALELDDSALYLCASSLMTGGAADTQYFGPGTRLTVL.

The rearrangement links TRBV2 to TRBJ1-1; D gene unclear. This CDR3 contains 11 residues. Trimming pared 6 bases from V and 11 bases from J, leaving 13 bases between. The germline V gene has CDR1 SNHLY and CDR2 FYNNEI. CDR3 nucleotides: TGTGCCAGCAGCCCTTCCATGAGGGCTTTCTTT. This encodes CASSPSMRAFF. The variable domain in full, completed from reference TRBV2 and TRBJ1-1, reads EPEVTQTPSHQVTQMGQEVILRCVPISNHLYFYWYRQILGQKVEFLVSFYNNEISEKSEIFDDQFSVERPDGSNFTLKIRSTKLEDSAMYFCASSPSMRAFFGQGTRLTVV.

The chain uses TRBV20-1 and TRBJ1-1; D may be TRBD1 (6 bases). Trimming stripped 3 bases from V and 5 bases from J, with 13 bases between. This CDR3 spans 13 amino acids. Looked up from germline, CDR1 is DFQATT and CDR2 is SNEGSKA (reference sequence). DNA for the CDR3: TGCAGTGCTAGTCGGGGGGGCAGGACTGAAGCTTTCTTT. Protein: CSASRGGRTEAFF.

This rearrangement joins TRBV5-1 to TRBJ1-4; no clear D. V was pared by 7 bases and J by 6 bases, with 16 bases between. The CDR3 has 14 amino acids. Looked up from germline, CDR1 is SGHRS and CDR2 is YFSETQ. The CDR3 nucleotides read TGCGCCAGCCGCAGAGTGGGAGCAGATGAAAAACTGTTTTTT. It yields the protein CASRRVGADEKLFF.

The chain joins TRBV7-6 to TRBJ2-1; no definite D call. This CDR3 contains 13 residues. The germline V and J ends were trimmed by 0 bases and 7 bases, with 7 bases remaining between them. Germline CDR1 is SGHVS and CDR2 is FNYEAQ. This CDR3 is CASSLAGRNEQFF. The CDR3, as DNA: TGTGCCAGCAGCTTAGCAGGCAGGAATGAGCAGTTCTTC.

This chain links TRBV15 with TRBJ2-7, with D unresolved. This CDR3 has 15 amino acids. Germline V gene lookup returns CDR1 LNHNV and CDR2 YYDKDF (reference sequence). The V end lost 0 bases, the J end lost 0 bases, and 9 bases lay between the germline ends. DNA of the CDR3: TGTGCCACCAGCAGAGATCCCCAGATCTCCTACGAGCAGTACTTC. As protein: CATSRDPQISYEQYF.

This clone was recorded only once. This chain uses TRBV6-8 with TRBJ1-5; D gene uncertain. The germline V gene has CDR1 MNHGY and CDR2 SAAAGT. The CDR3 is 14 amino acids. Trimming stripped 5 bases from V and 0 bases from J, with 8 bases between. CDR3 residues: CASSPPRSNQPQHF. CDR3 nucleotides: TGTGCCAGCAGTCCCCCCCGTAGCAATCAGCCCCAGCATTTT.

Here the CDR3 DNA reads TGCGCCAGCAGCTCCAGCCTAGCGGGGGGCCCCGCGAACACCGGGGAGCTGTTTTTT. Protein: CASSSSLAGGPANTGELFF. The V call is TRBV5-1, the J call TRBJ2-2; 11 nucleotides align to TRBD2. CDR1 is SGHRS and CDR2 is YFSETQ in the germline V gene. This CDR3 is 19 amino acids long. The V gene end was trimmed by 3 bases and the J gene end by 0 bases; junction bases not matched to a gene: 10. The variable domain in full, with the rest retrieved from reference TRBV5-1 and TRBJ2-2, is KAGVTQTPRYLIKTRGQQVTLSCSPISGHRSVSWYQQTPGQGLQFLFEYFSETQRNKGNFPGRFSGRQFSNSRSEMNVSTLELGDSALYLCASSSSLAGGPANTGELFFGEGSRLTVL.

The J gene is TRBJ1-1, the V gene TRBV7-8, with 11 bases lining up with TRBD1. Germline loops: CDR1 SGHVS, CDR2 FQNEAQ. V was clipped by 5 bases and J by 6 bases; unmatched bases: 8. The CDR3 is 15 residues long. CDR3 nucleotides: TGTGCCAGCAGCCGAGGACAGGGGGCAGGCTCTGAAGCTTTCTTT. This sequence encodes CASSRGQGAGSEAFF.

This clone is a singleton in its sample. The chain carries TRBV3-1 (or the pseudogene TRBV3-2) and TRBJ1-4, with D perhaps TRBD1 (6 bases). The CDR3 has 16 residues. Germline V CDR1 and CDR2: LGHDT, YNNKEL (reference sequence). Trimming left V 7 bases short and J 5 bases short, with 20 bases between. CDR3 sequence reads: CASTKGLGGGNEKLFF. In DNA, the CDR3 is TGTGCCAGCACCAAGGGGTTAGGGGGGGGAAATGAAAAACTGTTTTTT.

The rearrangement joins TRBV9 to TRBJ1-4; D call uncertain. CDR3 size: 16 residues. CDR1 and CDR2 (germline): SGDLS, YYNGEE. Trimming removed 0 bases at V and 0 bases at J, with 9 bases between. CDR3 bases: TGTGCCAGCAGCGTAGCCGGAGGGACAACTAATGAAAAACTGTTTTTT. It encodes CASSVAGGTTNEKLFF. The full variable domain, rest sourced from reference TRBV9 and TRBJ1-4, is DSGVTQTPKHLITATGQRVTLRCSPRSGDLSVYWYQQSLDQGLQFLIQYYNGEERAKGNILERFSAQQFPDLHSELNLSSLELGDSALYFCASSVAGGTTNEKLFFGSGTQLSVL.

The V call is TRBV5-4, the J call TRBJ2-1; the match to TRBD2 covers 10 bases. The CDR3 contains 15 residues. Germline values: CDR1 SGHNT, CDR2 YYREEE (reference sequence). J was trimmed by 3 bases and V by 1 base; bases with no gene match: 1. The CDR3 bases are TGTGCCAGCAGCTTGACTAGCGGGGACTACAATGAGCAGTTCTTC. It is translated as CASSLTSGDYNEQFF.

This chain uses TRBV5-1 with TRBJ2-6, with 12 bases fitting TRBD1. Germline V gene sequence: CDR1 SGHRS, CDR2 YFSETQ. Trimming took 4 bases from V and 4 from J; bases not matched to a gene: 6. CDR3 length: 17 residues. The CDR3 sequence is CASSIRDRGPGANVLTF. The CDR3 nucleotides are TGCGCCAGCAGCATCCGGGACAGGGGGCCCGGGGCCAACGTCCTGACTTTC.

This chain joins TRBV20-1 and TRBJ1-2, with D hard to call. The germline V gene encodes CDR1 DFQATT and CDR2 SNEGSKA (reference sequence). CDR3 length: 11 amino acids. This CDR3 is CSSNSNYGYTF. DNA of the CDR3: TGCAGCTCCAACAGCAACTATGGCTACACCTTC.

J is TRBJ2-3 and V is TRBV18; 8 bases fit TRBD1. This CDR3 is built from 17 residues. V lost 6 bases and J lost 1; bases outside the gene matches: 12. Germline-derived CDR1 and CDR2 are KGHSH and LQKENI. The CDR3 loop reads CASSLSTPGQGTDTQYF. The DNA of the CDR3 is TGTGCCAGCTCCCTATCCACACCGGGACAGGGCACAGATACGCAGTATTTT.

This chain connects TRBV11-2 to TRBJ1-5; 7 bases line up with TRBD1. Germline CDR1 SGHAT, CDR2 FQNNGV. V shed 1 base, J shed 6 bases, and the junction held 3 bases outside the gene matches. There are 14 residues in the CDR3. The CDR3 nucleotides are TGTGCCAGCAGCTTAGTAGGGGGCAGTCAGCCCCAGCATTTT. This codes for CASSLVGGSQPQHF.

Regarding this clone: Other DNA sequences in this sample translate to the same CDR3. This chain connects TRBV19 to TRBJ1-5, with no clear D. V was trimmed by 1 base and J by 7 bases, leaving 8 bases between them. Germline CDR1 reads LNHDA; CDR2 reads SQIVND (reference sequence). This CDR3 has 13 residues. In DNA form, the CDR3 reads TGTGCCAGTAGTATAGGGTGGAGGCAGCCCCAGCATTTT. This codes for CASSIGWRQPQHF.

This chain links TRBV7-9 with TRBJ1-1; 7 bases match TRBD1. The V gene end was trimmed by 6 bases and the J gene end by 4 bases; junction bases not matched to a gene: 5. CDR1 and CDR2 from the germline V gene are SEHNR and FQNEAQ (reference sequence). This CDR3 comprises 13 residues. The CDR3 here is CASRDPGGTEAFF. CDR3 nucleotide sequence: TGTGCCAGCAGGGACCCAGGGGGCACTGAAGCTTTCTTT.

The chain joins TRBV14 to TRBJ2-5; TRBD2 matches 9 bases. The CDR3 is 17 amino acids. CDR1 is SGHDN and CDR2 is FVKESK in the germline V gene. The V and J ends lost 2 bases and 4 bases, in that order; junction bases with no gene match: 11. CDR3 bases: TGTGCCAGCAGCCAATGGCCGCGCGGGAGGGCCTCAGAGACCCAGTACTTC. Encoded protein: CASSQWPRGRASETQYF.

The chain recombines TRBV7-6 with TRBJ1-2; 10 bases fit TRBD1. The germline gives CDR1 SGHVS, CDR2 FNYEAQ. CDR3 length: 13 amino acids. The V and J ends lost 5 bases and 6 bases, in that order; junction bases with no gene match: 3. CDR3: CASSIGTGDGYTF. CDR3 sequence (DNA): TGTGCCAGCAGCATAGGGACAGGGGATGGCTACACCTTC.

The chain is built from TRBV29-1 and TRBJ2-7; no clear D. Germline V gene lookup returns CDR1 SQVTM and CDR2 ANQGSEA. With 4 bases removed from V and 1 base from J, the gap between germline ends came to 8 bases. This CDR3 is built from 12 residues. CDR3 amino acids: CSVVEKSYEQYF. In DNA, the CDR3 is TGCAGCGTTGTGGAGAAATCCTACGAGCAGTACTTC.

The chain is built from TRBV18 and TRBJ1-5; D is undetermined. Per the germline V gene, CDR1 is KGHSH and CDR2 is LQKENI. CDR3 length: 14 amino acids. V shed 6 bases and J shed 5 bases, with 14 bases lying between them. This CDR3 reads CASSRLVGDQPQHF. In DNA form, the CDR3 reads TGTGCCAGCTCGCGCCTGGTCGGGGATCAGCCCCAGCATTTT. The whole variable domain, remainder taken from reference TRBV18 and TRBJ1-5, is NAGVMQNPRHLVRRRGQEARLRCSPMKGHSHVYWYRQLPEEGLKFMVYLQKENIIDESGMPKERFSAEFPKEGPSILRIQQVVRGDSAAYFCASSRLVGDQPQHFGDGTRLSIL.

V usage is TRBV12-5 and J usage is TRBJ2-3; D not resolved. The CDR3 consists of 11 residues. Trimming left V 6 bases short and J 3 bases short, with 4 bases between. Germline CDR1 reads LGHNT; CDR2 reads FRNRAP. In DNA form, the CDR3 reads TGTGCTAGTGGCTCGACAGATACGCAGTATTTT. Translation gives CASGSTDTQYF. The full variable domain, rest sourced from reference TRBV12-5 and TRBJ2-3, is DARVTQTPRHKVTEMGQEVTMRCQPILGHNTVFWYRQTMMQGLELLAYFRNRAPLDDSGMPKDRFSAEMPDATLATLKIQPSEPRDSAVYFCASGSTDTQYFGPGTRLTVL.